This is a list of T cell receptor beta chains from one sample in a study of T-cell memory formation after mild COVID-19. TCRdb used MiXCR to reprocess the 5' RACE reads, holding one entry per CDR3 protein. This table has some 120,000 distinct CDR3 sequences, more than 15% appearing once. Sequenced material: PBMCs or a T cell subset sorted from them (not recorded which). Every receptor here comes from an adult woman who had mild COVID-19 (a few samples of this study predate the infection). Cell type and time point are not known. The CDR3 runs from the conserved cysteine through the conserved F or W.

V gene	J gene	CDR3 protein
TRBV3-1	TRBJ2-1	CASSQVGSGEQFF
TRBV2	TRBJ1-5	CASSEVGISNQPQHF
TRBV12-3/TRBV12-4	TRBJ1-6	CASSPQGGGNSPLHF
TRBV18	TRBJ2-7	CASSPIENYEQYF
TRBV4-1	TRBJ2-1	CASSQARTGAYNEQFF
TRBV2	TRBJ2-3	CASSEASGYIASTDTQYF
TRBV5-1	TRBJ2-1	CASSLQTFSYNEQFF
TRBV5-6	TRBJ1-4	CASSLRAILATNEKLFF
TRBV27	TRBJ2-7	CASSFGSPNGEQYF
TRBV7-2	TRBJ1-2	CASSEQANYGYTF
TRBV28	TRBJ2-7	CASSFPGPLYEQYF
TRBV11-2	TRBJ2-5	CASSQTQGWLETQYF
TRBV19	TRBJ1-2	CASSIQENYGYTF
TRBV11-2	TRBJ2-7	CASTHIWTRNYDQYF
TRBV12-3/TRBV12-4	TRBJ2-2	CASSASSGRGGAGELFF
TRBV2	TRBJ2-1	CASSDVRGRNEQFF
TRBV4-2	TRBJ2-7	CASSQDIHLTSGSTYEQYF
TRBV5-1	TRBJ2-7	CASSLGLAGGSHEQYF
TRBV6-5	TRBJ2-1	CASSSMGYEQFF
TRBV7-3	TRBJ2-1	CASSLGGQVGNEQFF
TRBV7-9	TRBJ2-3	CASSLIRDRGSTDTQYF
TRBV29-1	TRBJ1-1	CSVVNPRRKDTEAFF
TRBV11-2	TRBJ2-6	CASSSDRVGANVLTF
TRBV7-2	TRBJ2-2	CASSPGLAEAGELFF
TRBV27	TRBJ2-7	CASSPLTSYEQYF
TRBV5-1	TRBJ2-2	CASTLGPAANTGELFF
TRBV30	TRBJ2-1	CASLPWGLAGGDKQFF
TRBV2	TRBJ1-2	CASSDGGAYGYTF
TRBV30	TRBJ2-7	CACSPTGRSYEQYF
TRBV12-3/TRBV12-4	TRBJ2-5	CASRSGLAKETQYF
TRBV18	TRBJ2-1	CASSPSDIYNEQFF